Sequencing of this T cell receptor (beta chain) was carried out in a study of blood T cells in healthy people across ages. Each sample provided at least 5.5 micrograms of extracted total RNA. CDR3 size: 14 residues. The germline CDR1 and CDR2 sequences are SGHTA and FQGNSA. V shed 1 base and J shed 7 bases, with 13 bases lying between them. A second roughly 6 to 11 cycle PCR used barcoded and J-beta primers. MiXCR, run by TCRdb on the 5' RACE reads, gives a single entry per CDR3 protein. The sample consists of about 800,000 distinct CDR3 sequences, 20% to 25% of them appearing once. The same sample was also used in a study of T cells of mothers and their children.

The chain recombines TRBV7-2 with TRBJ2-5, with D perhaps TRBD2 (5 bases). The source material was blood. This receptor was taken from a boy aged 10-17 years in good health. The CDR3 DNA is TGTGCCAGCAGCTTAGGGGGAGACGTACCGACCCAGTACTTC. Amino acid sequence: CASSLGGDVPTQYF.